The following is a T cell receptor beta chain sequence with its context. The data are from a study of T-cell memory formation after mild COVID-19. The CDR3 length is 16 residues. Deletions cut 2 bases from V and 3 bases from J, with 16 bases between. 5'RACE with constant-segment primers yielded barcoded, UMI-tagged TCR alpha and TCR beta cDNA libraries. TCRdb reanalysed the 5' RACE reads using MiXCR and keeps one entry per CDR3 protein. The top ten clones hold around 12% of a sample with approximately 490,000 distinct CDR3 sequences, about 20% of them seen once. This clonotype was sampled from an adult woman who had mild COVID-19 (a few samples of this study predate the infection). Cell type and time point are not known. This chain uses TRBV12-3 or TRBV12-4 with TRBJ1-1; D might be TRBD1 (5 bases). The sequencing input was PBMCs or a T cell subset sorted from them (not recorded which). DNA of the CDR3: TGTGCCAGCAGTTTACGGGGGACCTACCCTGACACTGAAGCTTTCTTT. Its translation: CASSLRGTYPDTEAFF.